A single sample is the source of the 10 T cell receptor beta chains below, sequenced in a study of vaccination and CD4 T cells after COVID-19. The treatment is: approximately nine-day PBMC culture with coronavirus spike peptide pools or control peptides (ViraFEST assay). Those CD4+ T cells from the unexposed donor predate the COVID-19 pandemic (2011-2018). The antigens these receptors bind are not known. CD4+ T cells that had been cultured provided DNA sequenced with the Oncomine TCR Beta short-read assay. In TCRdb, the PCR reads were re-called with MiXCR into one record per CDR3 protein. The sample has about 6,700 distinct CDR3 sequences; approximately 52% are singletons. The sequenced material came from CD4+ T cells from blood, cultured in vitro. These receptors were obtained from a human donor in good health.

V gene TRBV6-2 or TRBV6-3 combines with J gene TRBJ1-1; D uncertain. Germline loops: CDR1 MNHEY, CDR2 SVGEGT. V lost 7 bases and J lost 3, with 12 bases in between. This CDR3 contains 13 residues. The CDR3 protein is CASTYLRDTEAFF. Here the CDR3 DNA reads TGTGCCAGCACGTACCTTAGGGACACTGAAGCTTTCTTT.

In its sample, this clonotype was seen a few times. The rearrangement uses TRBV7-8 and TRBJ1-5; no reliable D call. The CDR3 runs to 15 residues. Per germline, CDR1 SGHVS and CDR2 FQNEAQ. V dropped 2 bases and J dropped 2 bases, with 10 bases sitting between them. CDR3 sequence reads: CASSLLWQGNQPQHF. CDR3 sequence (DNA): TGTGCCAGCAGCTTATTATGGCAGGGCAATCAGCCCCAGCATTTT.

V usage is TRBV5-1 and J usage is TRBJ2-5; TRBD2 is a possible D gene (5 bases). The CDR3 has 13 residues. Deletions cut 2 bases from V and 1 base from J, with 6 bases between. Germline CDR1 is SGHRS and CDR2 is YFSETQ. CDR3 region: CASSFGGQETQYF. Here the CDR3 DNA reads TGCGCCAGCAGCTTTGGAGGCCAAGAGACCCAGTACTTC.

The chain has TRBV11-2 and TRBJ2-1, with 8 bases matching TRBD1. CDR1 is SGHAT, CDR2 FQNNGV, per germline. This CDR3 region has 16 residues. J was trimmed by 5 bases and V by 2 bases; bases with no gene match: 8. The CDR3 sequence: CASSLFQGAVNNEQFF. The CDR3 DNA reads TGTGCCAGCAGCTTATTTCAGGGGGCAGTCAACAATGAGCAGTTCTTC.

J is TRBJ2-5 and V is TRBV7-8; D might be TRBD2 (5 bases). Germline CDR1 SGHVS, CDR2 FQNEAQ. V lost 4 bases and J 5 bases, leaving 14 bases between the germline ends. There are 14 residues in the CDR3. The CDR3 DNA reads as TGTGCCAGCAGCTCGGCGGGCCTACGGGAGACCCAGTACTTC. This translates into CASSSAGLRETQYF.

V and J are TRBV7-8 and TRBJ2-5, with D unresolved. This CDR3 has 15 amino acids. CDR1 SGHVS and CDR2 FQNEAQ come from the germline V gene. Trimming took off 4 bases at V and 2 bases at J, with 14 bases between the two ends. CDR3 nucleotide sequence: TGTGCCAGCAGCTCACGGCGAGATCTTCAAGAGACCCAGTACTTC. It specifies CASSSRRDLQETQYF.

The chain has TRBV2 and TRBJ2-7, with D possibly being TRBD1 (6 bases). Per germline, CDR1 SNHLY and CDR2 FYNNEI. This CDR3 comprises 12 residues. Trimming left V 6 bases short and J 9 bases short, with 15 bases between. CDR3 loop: CASRDGAGVQYF. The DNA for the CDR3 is TGTGCCAGCAGGGATGGTGCAGGGGTGCAGTACTTC. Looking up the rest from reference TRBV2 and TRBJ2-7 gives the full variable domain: EPEVTQTPSHQVTQMGQEVILRCVPISNHLYFYWYRQILGQKVEFLVSFYNNEISEKSEIFDDQFSVERPDGSNFTLKIRSTKLEDSAMYFCASRDGAGVQYFGPGTRLTVT.

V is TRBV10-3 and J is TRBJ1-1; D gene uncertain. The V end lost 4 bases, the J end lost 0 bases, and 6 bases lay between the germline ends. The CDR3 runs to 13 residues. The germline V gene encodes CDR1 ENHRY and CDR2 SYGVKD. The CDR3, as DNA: TGTGCCATCAGTGTGGGTATGAACACTGAAGCTTTCTTT. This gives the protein CAISVGMNTEAFF.

The CDR3 DNA reads TGCAGTGCTAGTTCAGACAACTCTGGGGCCAACGTCCTGACTTTC. It encodes CSASSDNSGANVLTF. The chain is built from TRBV20-1 and TRBJ2-6; unclear D gene. V was clipped by 3 bases and J by 0 bases, with 9 bases between them. Germline lookup yields CDR1 DFQATT and CDR2 SNEGSKA (reference sequence). CDR3 size: 15 residues.

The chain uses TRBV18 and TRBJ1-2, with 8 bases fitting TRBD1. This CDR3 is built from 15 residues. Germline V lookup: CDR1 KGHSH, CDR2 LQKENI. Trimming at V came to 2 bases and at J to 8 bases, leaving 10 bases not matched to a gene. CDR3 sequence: CASSPSIQGAWGYTF. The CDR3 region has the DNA TGTGCCAGCTCACCATCGATCCAGGGGGCTTGGGGCTACACCTTC.